Shown below are 18 T cell receptor beta chains from a single sample sequenced in a study of blood T cell repertoires in COVID-19. Libraries were prepared by immunoSEQ multiplex PCR; TCRdb keeps only in-frame clonotypes and omits some of them. The repertoire has 390,000 or so clones, around 90% of them found once; the top ten carry less than 3.5%. The sample consisted of peripheral blood. Receptors originate from a woman between 25 and 40 years old with COVID-19, enrolled during active disease.

The chain uses TRBV28 and TRBJ1-5; 9 bases fit TRBD1. Germline loops: CDR1 MDHEN, CDR2 SYDVKM. Losses at the gene ends were 6 bases for V and 1 base for J; bases not matched to a gene: 10. The length of the CDR3 is 17 residues. CDR3 residues: CASSLFLDRGSNQPQHF. The CDR3 DNA is TGTGCCAGCAGCCTCTTTCTTGACAGGGGGAGCAATCAGCCCCAGCATTTT. Using reference TRBV28 and TRBJ1-5 for the parts outside the CDR3, the full variable domain is DVKVTQSSRYLVKRTGEKVFLECVQDMDHENMFWYRQDPGLGLRLIYFSYDVKMKEKGDIPEGYSVSREKKERFSLILESASTNQTSMYLCASSLFLDRGSNQPQHFGDGTRLSIL.

The chain uses TRBV5-4 and TRBJ2-4, with D perhaps matching TRBD1 (6 bases). Germline assignment: CDR1 SGHNT and CDR2 YYREEE (reference sequence). V was shortened by 0 bases and J by 1 base, with 14 bases between the two germline ends. The CDR3 sequence is 17 residues long. The chain's CDR3 is CASSLGGPVDAKNIQYF. CDR3 sequence (DNA): TGTGCCAGCAGCTTGGGGGGGCCAGTCGATGCCAAAAACATTCAGTACTTC.

The V gene is TRBV28, the J gene TRBJ1-2; tentative D call: TRBD1 (5 bases). Between the trimmed V and J ends, which lost 4 bases and 8 bases, there was a span of 20 bases. The CDR3 spans 15 residues. The V gene's germline CDR1 is MDHEN and CDR2 SYDVKM. CDR3 DNA: TGTGCCAGCAGTTCATCCAGGGCCAGAAGTGGAGGCTACACCTTC. This translates into CASSSSRARSGGYTF.

The chain is built from TRBV19 and TRBJ2-5, with 8 positions matching TRBD1. V lost 3 bases, J lost 5 bases, and 8 bases stayed unmatched. This CDR3 is built from 15 residues. The germline V gene encodes CDR1 LNHDA and CDR2 SQIVND (reference sequence). The CDR3 region is CASSMLGQGSETQYF. CDR3 coding DNA: TGTGCCAGTAGTATGCTCGGACAGGGTAGCGAGACCCAGTACTTC.

This clone came up a few times. CDR3 amino acids: CASSPGTGENTIYF. The CDR3 DNA reads TGCGCCAGCAGCCCAGGGACAGGGGAAAACACCATATATTTT. V gene TRBV5-1 combines with J gene TRBJ1-3; TRBD1 matches at 10 bases. The length of the CDR3 is 14 residues. The ends lost 4 bases at V and 6 bases at J; junction bases unmatched: 4. From germline, CDR1 is SGHRS and CDR2 YFSETQ.

The chain combines TRBV24-1 with TRBJ2-1; 9 nucleotides align to TRBD2. The germline CDR1 and CDR2 sequences are KGHDR and SFDVKD. V shed 10 bases and J 2 bases; nucleotides not matched to a gene: 8. The CDR3 runs to 15 residues. CDR3 DNA sequence: TGTGCCACAGAAGCGGGGGGCGGGCCCTACAATGAGCAGTTCTTC. Translated, it gives CATEAGGGPYNEQFF.

The chain's CDR3 is CASSYNRAGKNIQYF. CDR3 sequence (DNA): TGTGCCAGCAGCTACAACAGGGCTGGCAAAAACATTCAGTACTTC. The V call is TRBV11-3, the J call TRBJ2-4, with D maybe TRBD1 (6 bases). This CDR3 comprises 15 residues. V was cut by 4 bases and J by 3 bases, with 13 bases left in between. The germline V gene has CDR1 SGHNT and CDR2 YENEEA.

V is TRBV19 and J is TRBJ1-5; no clear D. The CDR3 contains 18 residues. Trimming left V 0 bases short and J 3 bases short, with 18 bases between. Per the germline V gene, CDR1 is LNHDA and CDR2 is SQIVND (reference sequence). Written as DNA, the CDR3 is TGTGCCAGTAGTATAGAAATAAACGGGAATTGGGCCAATCAGCCCCAGCATTTT. Its protein product is CASSIEINGNWANQPQHF. The full variable domain, in which reference TRBV19 and TRBJ1-5 provide the parts outside the CDR3, is DGGITQSPKYLFRKEGQNVTLSCEQNLNHDAMYWYRQDPGQGLRLIYYSQIVNDFQKGDIAEGYSVSREKKESFPLTVTSAQKNPTAFYLCASSIEINGNWANQPQHFGDGTRLSIL.

The gene calls are TRBV6-6 and TRBJ2-3; TRBD1 matches 7 bases. Per the germline V gene, CDR1 is MNHNY and CDR2 is SVGAGI (reference sequence). The CDR3 is 15 residues long. Unmatched junction bases numbered 2, after V lost 2 bases and J lost 0 bases. CDR3 DNA: TGTGCCAGCAGTTACCGGGGACAGAGCACAGATACGCAGTATTTT. Amino acid sequence: CASSYRGQSTDTQYF.

The J gene is TRBJ2-7, the V gene TRBV15, with 7 positions matching TRBD2. V trimming: 5 bases; J trimming: 2 bases; junction bases outside the gene matches: 12. CDR3 length: 16 residues. The germline gives CDR1 LNHNV, CDR2 YYDKDF (reference sequence). CDR3 loop: CATSGESKRGTYEQYF. The DNA of the CDR3 is TGTGCCACCAGCGGGGAATCAAAGCGGGGAACCTACGAGCAGTACTTC. The entire variable domain, with the rest obtained from reference TRBV15 and TRBJ2-7, is as follows: DAMVIQNPRYQVTQFGKPVTLSCSQTLNHNVMYWYQQKSSQAPKLLFHYYDKDFNNEADTPDNFQSRRPNTSFCFLDIRSPGLGDTAMYLCATSGESKRGTYEQYFGPGTRLTVT.

The chain joins TRBV9 to TRBJ2-2, with 9 bases matching TRBD1. Looked up from germline, CDR1 is SGDLS and CDR2 is YYNGEE. The CDR3 is 17 residues long. Trimming took 4 bases from V and 1 from J; bases not matched to a gene: 8. CDR3 protein: CASSNGRDRVNTGELFF. The CDR3, as DNA: TGTGCCAGCAGCAACGGCCGGGACAGGGTGAACACCGGGGAGCTGTTTTTT.

This clone was observed a single time. The chain combines TRBV15 with TRBJ2-7; the match to TRBD1 covers 7 bases. The CDR3 consists of 14 residues. After removal of 3 bases from V and 6 bases from J, the junction contained 8 bases not matched to a gene. CDR1 is LNHNV, CDR2 YYDKDF, per germline (reference sequence). The CDR3 spells CATSRRNTGAEQYF. In DNA, the CDR3 is TGTGCCACCAGCAGGCGGAATACAGGGGCCGAGCAGTACTTC.

The chain combines TRBV19 with TRBJ2-5; TRBD2 matches at 10 bases. This CDR3 region has 16 residues. Trimming at V came to 2 bases and at J to 5 bases, leaving 8 bases not matched to a gene. Germline CDR1 reads LNHDA; CDR2 reads SQIVND (reference sequence). The CDR3 loop is CASSIRSGRAYETQYF. The CDR3 DNA sequence: TGTGCCAGTAGTATACGGAGCGGGAGGGCCTATGAGACCCAGTACTTC.

The chain joins TRBV4-1 to TRBJ2-5, with 8 nucleotides matching TRBD1. CDR1 and CDR2 (germline): MGHRA, YSYEKL. The CDR3 extends over 16 amino acids. V was clipped by 1 base and J by 2 bases; unmatched bases: 6. For the CDR3, the DNA is TGCGCCAGCAGCCAAGCGAGGGACAGGCGGCAAGAGACCCAGTACTTC. It is translated as CASSQARDRRQETQYF.

The V and J genes are TRBV7-9 and TRBJ1-1; 8 nucleotides agree with TRBD1. Germline V CDR1 and CDR2: SEHNR, FQNEAQ (reference sequence). V dropped 2 bases and J dropped 4; count of bases not matched to a gene: 6. The CDR3 covers 15 residues. The chain's CDR3 is CASSLQGASGTEAFF. Written as DNA, the CDR3 is TGTGCCAGCAGCTTACAGGGGGCCTCTGGCACTGAAGCTTTCTTT.

The V and J genes are TRBV6-5 and TRBJ1-2; D is perhaps TRBD1 (5 bases). Germline assignment: CDR1 MNHEY and CDR2 SVGAGI. Trimming left V 6 bases short and J 2 bases short, with 16 bases between. This CDR3 region has 15 residues. This CDR3 is CASRPTDPGNYGYTF. The DNA for the CDR3 is TGTGCCAGCAGACCCACGGACCCAGGGAACTATGGCTACACCTTC.

This clone was counted once. V gene TRBV11-3 combines with J gene TRBJ2-7; TRBD1 matches 11 bases. V shed 6 bases, J shed 1 base, and the junction held 5 bases outside the gene matches. Germline-derived CDR1 and CDR2 are SGHNT and YENEEA. This CDR3 has 15 amino acids. The CDR3 reads CASSLDRGHSYEQYF. CDR3 DNA sequence: TGTGCCAGCAGTTTGGACAGGGGGCATTCCTACGAGCAGTACTTC.

This clone was picked up one time. The rearrangement uses TRBV7-2 and TRBJ2-1, with 9 bases lining up with TRBD1. This CDR3 spans 15 amino acids. Per germline, CDR1 SGHTA and CDR2 FQGNSA. Losses at the gene ends were 5 bases for V and 8 bases for J; bases not matched to a gene: 10. CDR3 region: CASSRPGQGTHEQFF. DNA of the CDR3: TGTGCCAGCAGCCGTCCGGGACAGGGCACCCATGAGCAGTTCTTC.